This note documents a single T cell receptor beta chain sequence. The data are from a study of monozygotic twins with inflammatory bowel disease. The CDR3 covers 17 residues. CDR1 and CDR2 (germline): SGHRS, YFSETQ. The UMIs carried a 6-nucleotide sample barcode, and they were added by template switching. TCRdb reprocessed the 5' RACE reads, with one entry per CDR3 protein and no DNA. This sample contains just over 300,000 distinct CDR3 sequences. This sequence joins TRBV5-1 and TRBJ1-6. Sequencing was performed on blood. The clonotype was recovered from a human donor with ulcerative colitis or Crohn's disease, or a healthy co-twin of an affected twin (not recorded which). The CDR3 loop is CASSLDKTFDYNSPLHF.